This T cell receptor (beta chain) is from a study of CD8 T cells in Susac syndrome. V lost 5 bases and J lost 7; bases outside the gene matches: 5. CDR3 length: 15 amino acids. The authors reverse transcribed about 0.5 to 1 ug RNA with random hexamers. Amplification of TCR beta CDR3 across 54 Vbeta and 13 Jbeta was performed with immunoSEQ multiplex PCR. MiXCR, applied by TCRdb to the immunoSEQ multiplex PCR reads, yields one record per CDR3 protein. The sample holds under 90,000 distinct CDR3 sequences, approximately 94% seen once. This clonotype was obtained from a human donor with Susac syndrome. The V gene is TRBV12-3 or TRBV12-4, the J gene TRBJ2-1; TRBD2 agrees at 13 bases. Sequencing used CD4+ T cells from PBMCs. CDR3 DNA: TGTGCCAGCAGTCCACTAGCGGGGGGGGCGAATGAGCAGTTCTTC. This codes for CASSPLAGGANEQFF.